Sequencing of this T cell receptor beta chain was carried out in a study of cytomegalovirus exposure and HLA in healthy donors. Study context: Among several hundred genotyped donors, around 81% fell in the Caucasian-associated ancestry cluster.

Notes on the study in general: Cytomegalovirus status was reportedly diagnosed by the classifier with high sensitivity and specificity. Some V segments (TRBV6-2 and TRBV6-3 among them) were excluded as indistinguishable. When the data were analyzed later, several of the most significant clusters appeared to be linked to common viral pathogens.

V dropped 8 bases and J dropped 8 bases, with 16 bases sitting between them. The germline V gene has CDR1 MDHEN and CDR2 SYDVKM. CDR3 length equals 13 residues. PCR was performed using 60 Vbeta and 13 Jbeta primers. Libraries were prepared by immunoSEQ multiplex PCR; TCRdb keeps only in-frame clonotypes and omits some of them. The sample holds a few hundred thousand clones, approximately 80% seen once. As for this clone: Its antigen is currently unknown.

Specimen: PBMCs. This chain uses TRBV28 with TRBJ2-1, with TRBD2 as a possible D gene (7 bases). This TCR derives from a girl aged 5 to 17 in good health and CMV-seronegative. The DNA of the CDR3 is TGTGCCAGCCTGGGGGGGGCGAGGGATGAGCAGTTCTTC. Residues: CASLGGARDEQFF.